The 5 T cell receptor beta chains below all came from one sample that was sequenced in a study of T cells in Graves' hyperthyroidism and ophthalmopathy. The TCR beta CDR3 regions underwent amplification using RNA transcripts as the source. HTBI primers were the set used in a first-round RT-PCR of the TCR CDR3. TCRdb re-called the multiplex PCR reads with MiXCR, one entry per CDR3 protein. Here the sample spans 700,000 or so distinct CDR3 sequences, roughly 15% being singletons. The material sequenced was blood. The source is a man aged 18 to 30 with Graves' hyperthyroidism.

This clonotype was seen repeatedly, ten times or more. This chain joins TRBV28 and TRBJ2-5; a weak D match, TRBD1 (6 bases). The CDR3 is 13 amino acids. Trimming shortened V by 3 bases and J by 3 bases, and 8 bases separated the two germline ends. The germline gives CDR1 MDHEN, CDR2 SYDVKM. The CDR3 bases are TGTGCCAGCAGTTTCGACAGGAAAGAGACCCAGTACTTC. Protein sequence: CASSFDRKETQYF.

The rearrangement links TRBV5-1 to TRBJ2-5; tentatively, D is TRBD1 or TRBD2 (5 bases each). The V end lost 4 bases, the J end lost 1 base, and 14 bases lay between the germline ends. This CDR3 has 15 residues. The V gene's germline CDR1 is SGHRS and CDR2 YFSETQ. This CDR3 reads CASSPGARPQETQYF. DNA for the CDR3: TGCGCCAGCAGCCCCGGGGCTCGCCCCCAAGAGACCCAGTACTTC.

This clonotype was picked up many times. The rearrangement uses TRBV12-3 or TRBV12-4 and TRBJ1-2; a weak D match, TRBD1 (5 bases). The CDR3 is made up of 15 amino acids. Deletions cut 7 bases from V and 6 bases from J, with 21 bases between. DNA of the CDR3: TGTGCCAGCACCCTCGTGTCAGGGCAGAGGGATGGCTACACCTTC. This encodes CASTLVSGQRDGYTF.

In its sample, this clonotype was seen many times. The chain uses TRBV25-1 and TRBJ2-7; D ambiguous. Germline lookup yields CDR1 MGHDK and CDR2 SYGVNS. The CDR3 length is 15 residues. V was trimmed by 1 base and J by 0 bases, leaving 10 bases between them. CDR3 residues: CASSESAGISYEQYF. The CDR3 DNA reads TGTGCCAGCAGTGAATCGGCAGGTATCTCCTACGAGCAGTACTTC.

This clonotype was seen ten or more times. The chain employs TRBV6-1 and TRBJ2-7; TRBD1 is a possible D gene (5 bases). Germline-derived CDR1 and CDR2 are MNHNS and SASEGT. The CDR3 totals 17 residues. V shed 4 bases and J shed 1 base, with 20 bases lying between them. The CDR3 DNA reads TGTGCCAGCAGTGGAAGGCTCGCGCAGGGTATTTCCTACGAGCAGTACTTC. Its protein is CASSGRLAQGISYEQYF.